The clone carrying this T cell receptor (beta chain) was found a few times. This sample is drawn from a study of identical twins. MiXCR was run by TCRdb on the 5' RACE reads, yielding one entry per CDR3 protein. The sample holds approximately 620,000 distinct CDR3 sequences, 8.5% to 9% seen once. With 4 bases clipped from V and 3 bases from J, the junction kept 7 bases outside the gene matches. Looked up from germline, CDR1 is MNHNS and CDR2 is SASEGT. The CDR3 totals 15 residues. Healthy Caucasians were all of the donors. This sample also belongs to another study, concerning yellow fever vaccine responses in identical twins. In that study: It has been reported that, in twins, the vaccine T cell response seemed partly convergent and partly personalized.

The TCR comes from a young woman in good health. Sequencing input: PBMCs. The gene calls are TRBV6-1 and TRBJ2-7; 9 bases match TRBD1. The CDR3 is CASSVGGTGIYEQYF. For the CDR3, the DNA is TGTGCCAGCAGTGTAGGGGGGACAGGGATCTACGAGCAGTACTTC.